This TCR beta chain comes out of a study of blood T cells in healthy people across ages. Study observations and caveats: Donors of long life had a larger count of naive CD4+ cells and greater diversity than aged donors.

The germline gives CDR1 SGDLS, CDR2 YYNGEE. CDR3 length: 14 amino acids. The trim removed 0 bases at V and 9 bases at J, leaving 6 bases unmatched. Through a sample-barcoded 5' primer and a J-beta primer mix, a second PCR was run for roughly 6 to 12 cycles. One entry per CDR3 protein results from TCRdb running MiXCR on the 5' RACE reads. The table includes 700,000 to 850,000 distinct CDR3 sequences, about 34% detected once. As for this clonotype: Its antigen remains unidentified.

The receptor comes from a man aged 18 to 29 in good health. The V call is TRBV9, the J call TRBJ2-1; 7 nucleotides align to TRBD2. The specimen sequenced was blood. The CDR3 DNA is TGTGCCAGCAGCGTAGCTCCAGGGAGGGGTGAGCAGTTCTTC. Amino acids: CASSVAPGRGEQFF.